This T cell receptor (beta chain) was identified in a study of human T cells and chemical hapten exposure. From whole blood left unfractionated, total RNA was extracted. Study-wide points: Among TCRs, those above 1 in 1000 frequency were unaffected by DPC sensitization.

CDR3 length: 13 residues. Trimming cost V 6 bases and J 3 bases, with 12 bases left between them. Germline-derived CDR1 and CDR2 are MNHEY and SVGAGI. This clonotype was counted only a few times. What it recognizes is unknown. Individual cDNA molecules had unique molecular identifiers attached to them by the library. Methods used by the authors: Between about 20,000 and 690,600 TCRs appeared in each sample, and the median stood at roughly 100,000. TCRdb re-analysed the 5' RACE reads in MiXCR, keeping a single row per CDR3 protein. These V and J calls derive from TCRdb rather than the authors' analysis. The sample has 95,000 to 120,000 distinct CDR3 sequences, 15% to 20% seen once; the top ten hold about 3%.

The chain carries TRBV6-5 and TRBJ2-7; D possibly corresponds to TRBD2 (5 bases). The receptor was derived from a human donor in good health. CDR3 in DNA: TGTGCCAGCAGGGGGTCGGGGAACTACGAGCAGTACTTC. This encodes CASRGSGNYEQYF.